Below are 27 T cell receptor beta chains sequenced from a single sample in a study of T cell clonality in common variable immunodeficiency. The assay was immunoSEQ multiplex PCR, and TCRdb's table has in-frame clones only and misses some. This sample includes about 35,000 clones with no singletons; its ten biggest clones take up 3.5% to 4.5%. The sequencing sample was made of peripheral blood mononuclear cells. The receptors stem from a person aged 18-70 years in good health.

With regard to this clone: The read terminates 3 residues ahead of where the CDR3 ends, so the germline J gene completes it. V usage is TRBV6-2 or TRBV6-3 and J usage is TRBJ1-3; D is uncertain. This CDR3 is built from 17 residues. Trimming cost V 7 bases and J 0 bases, with 19 bases left between them. CDR1 is MNHEY and CDR2 is SVGEGT in the germline V gene. CDR3: CASNKWTATSSGNTIYF. CDR3 DNA (partial): TGTGCCAGCAACAAATGGACGGCGACTAGCTCTGGAAACACC.

This clone was seen many times. The CDR3 end is not reached by the read, which stops 3 residues before it; the germline J gene fills it in. J is TRBJ2-7 and V is TRBV7-2; 10 bases are shared with TRBD1. From germline, CDR1 is SGHTA and CDR2 FQGNSA. CDR3 length equals 15 residues. Trimming cost V 6 bases and J 2 bases; bases outside gene matches: 7. The CDR3 bases that were read are TGTGCCAGCAGGGGGTTGGGGACAGGGGCCTACGAG. Residues: CASRGLGTGAYE. The whole CDR3 protein reads CASRGLGTGAYEQYF.

In regard to this clone: Read coverage stops 3 residues before the CDR3 terminus; the germline J gene supplies the remainder. The V gene is TRBV5-1, the J gene TRBJ2-5; 9 bases are a match to TRBD2. Trimming cost V 4 bases and J 2 bases; bases outside gene matches: 9. Germline CDR1 reads SGHRS; CDR2 reads YFSETQ. This CDR3 is 16 amino acids long. The CDR3 bases that were read are TGCGCCAGCAGCCCGGGCCTAGCGGGGTTTCAAGAGACC. It is translated as CASSPGLAGFQET. From start to end, the CDR3 is CASSPGLAGFQETQYF.

Many counts were recorded for this clone. The read ends 3 residues before the CDR3 terminus; that terminus is restored from the germline J gene. The rearrangement links TRBV20-1 to TRBJ1-6; D is uncertain. Germline CDR1 DFQATT, CDR2 SNEGSKA (reference sequence). The CDR3 runs to 13 residues. Trimming left V 5 bases short and J 6 bases short, with 11 bases between. CDR3 region: CSALSGVNSPLHF. The sequenced CDR3 bases are TGCAGTGCTTTATCCGGGGTTAATTCACCC.

Comments on this clone: The CDR3 is cut off 3 residues early in the read; its end comes from the germline J gene. This chain uses TRBV5-1 with TRBJ2-1, with D maybe TRBD2 (6 bases). The ends were cut back, 3 bases at V and 0 bases at J, with 10 bases in the middle. The CDR3 totals 15 residues. The germline V gene has CDR1 SGHRS and CDR2 YFSETQ. Incomplete CDR3 DNA: TGCGCCAGCAGCTATGAGCGGGCCTCCTACAATGAG. It yields the protein CASSYERASYNE. In full, the CDR3 is CASSYERASYNEQFF. Filled out from reference TRBV5-1 and TRBJ2-1, the complete variable domain reads KAGVTQTPRYLIKTRGQQVTLSCSPISGHRSVSWYQQTPGQGLQFLFEYFSETQRNKGNFPGRFSGRQFSNSRSEMNVSTLELGDSALYLCASSYERASYNEQFFGPGTRLTVL.

There are many counts of this clone. The read ends 3 residues shy of where the CDR3 ends; the end is completed using the germline J gene. The rearrangement links TRBV4-1 to TRBJ2-1, with 8 nucleotides matching TRBD2. This CDR3 comprises 15 residues. V lost 1 base to trimming and J lost 6 bases; unmatched junction nucleotides: 5. The germline V gene encodes CDR1 MGHRA and CDR2 YSYEKL. The sequenced CDR3 bases are TGCGCCAGCAGCCAAGCTAGCGGGCTGATCAATGAG. Amino acid sequence: CASSQASGLINE. The whole CDR3 region reads CASSQASGLINEQFF.

A few counts support this clone. From the germline J gene comes the end of the CDR3, since the read stops 3 residues before it. The rearrangement joins TRBV30 to TRBJ2-7; D is uncertain. The CDR3 runs to 12 residues. Germline V CDR1 and CDR2: GTSNPN, SVGIG (reference sequence). V was shortened by 0 bases and J by 4 bases, with 7 bases between the two germline ends. This CDR3 is CAWSVDGYEQYF. The sequenced part of the CDR3 DNA is TGTGCCTGGAGTGTAGACGGGTACGAG.

Comment on this clone: The read halts 3 residues ahead of the CDR3 end, with the missing end drawn from the germline J gene. The V call is TRBV6-8, the J call TRBJ1-3, with 9 positions matching TRBD1. CDR3 size: 13 residues. The germline CDR1 and CDR2 sequences are MNHGY and SAAAGT. Partial CDR3 DNA: TGTGCCAGCAGTGGAAAGGGACAGGGTAAC. It is translated as CASSGKGQGN. The full CDR3 protein is CASSGKGQGNIYF.

Points on this clone: The sequence runs out 3 residues before the end of the CDR3; the remainder is reconstructed from the germline J gene. The V gene is TRBV20-1, the J gene TRBJ2-5, with D possibly being TRBD2 (6 bases). This CDR3 spans 17 amino acids. From germline, CDR1 is DFQATT and CDR2 SNEGSKA (reference sequence). V was cut by 2 bases and J by 4 bases, with 23 bases left in between. CDR3 DNA (partial): TGCAGTGCTAGACCCCCCGGGGGTTCCCATCAAATAGAGACC. Its protein product is CSARPPGGSHQIET. The complete CDR3 reads CSARPPGGSHQIETQYF.

This clone was observed at least ten times. The read ends 3 residues early relative to the CDR3; the germline J gene fills the gap. The chain joins TRBV15 to TRBJ1-6; 10 nucleotides align to TRBD1. Germline V gene lookup returns CDR1 LNHNV and CDR2 YYDKDF (reference sequence). Trimming removed 4 bases from V and 8 bases from J; junction bases left unmatched: 2. This CDR3 region has 14 residues. The DNA read from the CDR3 is TGTGCCACCAGCAAGACAGGGGGCGATTCACCC. This encodes CATSKTGGDSP. The entire CDR3 is CATSKTGGDSPLHF.

There are many counts of this clone. CDR3 DNA (partial): TGTGCCAGCAGCTTCGGTCTCAGGGGGGCCGGGGAG. It yields the protein CASSFGLRGAGE. The full CDR3 sequence reads CASSFGLRGAGELFF. The chain links TRBV5-6 to TRBJ2-2, with D tentatively TRBD1 (7 bases). The CDR3 extends 3 residues past the end of the read, so its final part is completed from the germline J gene. There are 15 residues in the CDR3. V was cut by 2 bases and J by 6 bases, with 14 bases left in between. Germline V gene sequence: CDR1 SGHDT, CDR2 YYEEEE.

This clone has at least ten counts. The CDR3 is cut off 3 residues early in the read; its end comes from the germline J gene. The chain employs TRBV5-1 and TRBJ1-1; 11 nucleotides match TRBD1. The ends lost 4 bases at V and 3 bases at J; junction bases unmatched: 8. Germline V CDR1 and CDR2: SGHRS, YFSETQ. The CDR3 is made up of 16 amino acids. The CDR3 reads CASSGGQGGPDTEAFF. CDR3 DNA, as far as it was read: TGCGCCAGCAGCGGGGGACAGGGGGGCCCTGACACTGAA.

CDR3 in amino acids: CASSLDYEAFF. The sequenced CDR3 bases are TGTGCCAGCAGCTTAGACTACGAG. This chain connects TRBV7-9 to TRBJ1-1; D gene unclear. The sequence runs out 3 residues before the end of the CDR3; the remainder is reconstructed from the germline J gene. The CDR3 contains 11 residues. Germline V CDR1 and CDR2: SEHNR, FQNEAQ (reference sequence).

This clone was observed at least ten times. Read coverage stops 3 residues before the CDR3 terminus; the germline J gene supplies the remainder. The chain carries TRBV19 and TRBJ1-5; 8 bases agree with TRBD1. The CDR3 has 13 residues. V lost 4 bases, J lost 7 bases, and 3 bases stayed unmatched. Germline values: CDR1 LNHDA, CDR2 SQIVND (reference sequence). The CDR3 DNA, read in part, is TGTGCCAGTAGTAATCAGGGGGCCCAGCCC. It specifies CASSNQGAQP. The full CDR3 reads CASSNQGAQPQHF. The variable domain in full, completed from reference TRBV19 and TRBJ1-5, reads DGGITQSPKYLFRKEGQNVTLSCEQNLNHDAMYWYRQDPGQGLRLIYYSQIVNDFQKGDIAEGYSVSREKKESFPLTVTSAQKNPTAFYLCASSNQGAQPQHFGDGTRLSIL.

This clone has ten or more counts. Read sequence stops 3 residues before the CDR3 end, and the germline J gene provides the missing end. The V gene is TRBV20-1, the J gene TRBJ2-3, with no clear D. CDR3 length: 17 residues. V was shortened by 1 base and J by 2 bases, with 19 bases between the two germline ends. The V gene's germline CDR1 is DFQATT and CDR2 SNEGSKA (reference sequence). This CDR3 reads CSARGVRVGLTTDTQYF. Partial CDR3 DNA: TGCAGTGCTAGAGGGGTAAGGGTTGGGCTTACCACAGATACG.

Many counts were recorded for this clone. Read coverage stops 3 residues before the CDR3 terminus; the germline J gene supplies the remainder. This chain joins TRBV5-1 and TRBJ1-2; 8 positions agree with TRBD1. The CDR3 has 15 residues. CDR1 is SGHRS, CDR2 YFSETQ, per germline. Trimming cost V 1 base and J 3 bases; bases outside gene matches: 5. The CDR3 here is CASSLWTGPDYGYTF. CDR3 DNA, as far as it was read: TGCGCCAGCAGCTTGTGGACAGGGCCGGACTATGGC. The full variable domain, rest sourced from reference TRBV5-1 and TRBJ1-2, is KAGVTQTPRYLIKTRGQQVTLSCSPISGHRSVSWYQQTPGQGLQFLFEYFSETQRNKGNFPGRFSGRQFSNSRSEMNVSTLELGDSALYLCASSLWTGPDYGYTFGSGTRLTVV.

This clone was seen at least ten times. The read stops 3 residues short of the end of the CDR3; the missing end is completed from the germline J gene. The rearrangement joins TRBV18 to TRBJ2-3; D is unresolved. Looked up from germline, CDR1 is KGHSH and CDR2 is LQKENI. The V end was cut by 1 base, the J end by 2 bases, with 13 bases between. There are 16 residues in the CDR3. The part of the CDR3 DNA that was read is TGTGCCAGCTCACCACTTCACGGGTCGGACACAGATACG. This gives the protein CASSPLHGSDTDT. The full CDR3 protein is CASSPLHGSDTDTQYF.

This clone was counted ten times or more. The CDR3 is CASARLAGAQETQYF. The part of the CDR3 DNA that was read is TGTGCCAGCGCTCGACTAGCCGGGGCACAAGAGACC. This chain connects TRBV2 to TRBJ2-5, with 7 bases aligning to TRBD2. The CDR3 end lies 3 residues beyond the end of the read and is filled in from the germline J gene. The CDR3 is made up of 15 amino acids. CDR1 and CDR2 (germline): SNHLY, FYNNEI. V was clipped by 8 bases and J by 2 bases; unmatched bases: 11.

This clone has a handful of counts. The read gets to within 3 residues of the CDR3 end, and the germline J gene fills in the rest. The chain joins TRBV5-1 to TRBJ2-2; a weak D match, TRBD1 (5 bases). This CDR3 is 15 amino acids long. Germline-derived CDR1 and CDR2 are SGHRS and YFSETQ. The part of the CDR3 DNA that was read is TGCGCCAGCAGCCCCCGTGTCTCTGGGGCCAACGTG. Translating it yields CASSPRVSGANV. The whole CDR3 reads CASSPRVSGANVLFF. The variable domain in full, with the rest retrieved from reference TRBV5-1 and TRBJ2-2, is KAGVTQTPRYLIKTRGQQVTLSCSPISGHRSVSWYQQTPGQGLQFLFEYFSETQRNKGNFPGRFSGRQFSNSRSEMNVSTLELGDSALYLCASSPRVSGANVLFFGEGSRLTVL.

This clone was picked up many times. The DNA ends 3 residues before the CDR3 does, and the rest of the CDR3 is filled in from the germline J gene. The V gene is TRBV5-1, the J gene TRBJ1-1; D is possibly TRBD1 (6 bases). CDR1 and CDR2 from the germline V gene are SGHRS and YFSETQ. The CDR3 has 12 amino acids. Incomplete CDR3 DNA: TGCGCCAGCAGCTATTCACAGGGAGAA. This gives the protein CASSYSQGE. The full-length CDR3 reads as CASSYSQGEAFF.

This clone has ten or more counts. The read ends 3 residues early relative to the CDR3; the germline J gene fills the gap. The chain links TRBV5-6 to TRBJ2-3, with 8 bases matching TRBD2. V was clipped by 1 base and J by 1 base; unmatched bases: 2. This CDR3 spans 15 amino acids. Germline values: CDR1 SGHDT, CDR2 YYEEEE. CDR3 sequence: CASSLSLAGTDTQYF. The DNA read from the CDR3 is TGTGCCAGCAGCTTGTCACTAGCGGGCACAGATACG.

To note about this clone: The read ends 3 residues shy of where the CDR3 ends; the end is completed using the germline J gene. The genes are TRBV5-3 and TRBJ2-1, with D perhaps matching TRBD2 (5 bases). TRBV5-3 is recorded as an ORF, its role being uncertain. This CDR3 has 17 amino acids. The germline V and J ends were trimmed by 0 bases and 2 bases, with 15 bases remaining between them. The CDR3 sequence: CARSLDRGSRPYNEQFF. The covered CDR3 bases are TGTGCCAGAAGCTTGGACCGGGGTAGCAGACCCTACAATGAG.

This clone was detected a few times. The CDR3 is cut off 3 residues early in the read; its end comes from the germline J gene. The gene calls are TRBV19 and TRBJ1-1; TRBD1 might be the D (6 bases). V was trimmed by 6 bases and J by 4 bases, leaving 12 bases between them. Germline lookup yields CDR1 LNHDA and CDR2 SQIVND (reference sequence). The CDR3 totals 13 residues. The CDR3 region is CASRAGALTEAFF. The CDR3 bases that were read are TGTGCCAGTAGGGCGGGGGCCCTCACTGAA.

Regarding this clone: The CDR3 extends 3 residues past the end of the read, so its final part is completed from the germline J gene. This sequence joins TRBV18 and TRBJ1-2; weak D call: TRBD1 (5 bases). This CDR3 is built from 14 residues. Germline V gene data show CDR1 as KGHSH and CDR2 as LQKENI. CDR3 bases read: TGTGCCAGCTCACCCCCCGTGGGGCTCTACGAC. As protein: CASSPPVGLYD. The CDR3 reads in full as CASSPPVGLYDYTF.

This clone was seen more than once but under ten times. CDR3 bases read: TGCGCCAGCAGTGAGGAGCGGGGGAGATACAATGAG. It translates to CASSEERGRYNE. The entire CDR3 is CASSEERGRYNEQFF. The rearrangement links TRBV10-1 to TRBJ2-1, with 8 bases lining up with TRBD2. The observed sequence ends 3 residues before the CDR3 terminus, with the missing tail filled in from the germline J gene. The CDR3 has 15 residues. With V trimmed by 2 bases and J by 4 bases, 4 bases remained unmatched. CDR1 and CDR2 (germline): WNHNN, SYGVQD (reference sequence).

This clone has a handful of counts. The CDR3 is cut off 3 residues early in the read; its end comes from the germline J gene. V is TRBV7-8 and J is TRBJ2-2; TRBD1 matches 10 bases. Per germline, CDR1 SGHVS and CDR2 FQNEAQ. The CDR3 sequence is 15 residues long. Trimming took 5 bases from V and 4 from J; bases not matched to a gene: 4. CDR3 sequence reads: CASSPRQGATGELFF. CDR3 bases read: TGTGCCAGCAGCCCACGACAGGGGGCCACCGGGGAG.

The CDR3 loop is CASSEVAGANVLFF. The CDR3 DNA, read in part, is TGTGCCAGCAGTGAAGTGGCTGGGGCCAACGTA. The chain carries TRBV7-9 and TRBJ1-4; TRBD1 might be the D (5 bases). Coverage ceases 3 residues before the CDR3 finishes, and the germline J gene fills in the end. The germline CDR1 and CDR2 sequences are SEHNR and FQNEAQ (reference sequence). This CDR3 has 14 residues.